This T cell receptor (beta chain) was identified during a study of blood T cell repertoires in COVID-19. Overall study: COVID-19 samples, acute and convalescent, were from the United States, Italy and Spain. Sources were T cells, B-cell-depleted T cells, or PBMCs; the material itself was cDNA or gDNA.

Authors' processing steps: Reference gene primer amplification gave estimated nucleated cell counts. TCRdb's table, derived via immunoSEQ multiplex PCR, lists solely in-frame clones and lacks some. V, J and clone size derive from that table, while D and trimming were established from the DNA sequence. This sample yields 70,000 to 85,000 clones, of which over 70% are seen a single time; around two fifths belongs to the top ten. This CDR3 is built from 14 residues. Trimming stripped 7 bases from V and 4 bases from J, with 17 bases between. The germline V gene has CDR1 SGHDT and CDR2 YYEEEE. The V and J genes are TRBV5-6 and TRBJ1-1; D call uncertain. The sequence came from a man older than 75 with active or convalescent COVID-19. Sequenced material: peripheral blood. The CDR3 loop is CASAFWAPSTEAFF. CDR3 bases: TGTGCCAGCGCCTTTTGGGCCCCCAGCACTGAAGCTTTCTTT.